The clone carrying this T cell receptor (beta chain) was picked up many times. Using unique molecular identifiers, the investigators prepared the TCRbeta library. TCRdb called the PCR reads again in MiXCR, with one record for every CDR3 protein. The sample contains roughly 200,000 distinct CDR3 sequences, roughly 6.8% of which appear only once. This sample was taken from a study of T-cell reconstitution after alpha-beta-depleted transplantation in children. Material: PBMCs from the stem cell graft donor, obtained from the stem cell graft. This sequence was found in a human donor who donated a stem cell graft to a child with Wiskott-Aldrich syndrome.

CDR3 loop: CATSRQNINEQFF. In nucleotides, the CDR3 is TGTGCCACCAGTCGACAGAATATCAATGAGCAGTTCTTC. V and J are TRBV24-1 and TRBJ2-1; TRBD1 might be the D (5 bases). V lost 6 bases and J 6 bases, leaving 11 bases between the germline ends. Germline CDR1 and CDR2: KGHDR and SFDVKD. CDR3 length: 13 amino acids.